This T cell receptor (beta chain) originates from a study of T cell changes during pregnancy in multiple sclerosis. The J segment lost 1 base and the V segment lost 4 bases, leaving 0 bases of the junction unmatched. CDR1 and CDR2 from the germline V gene are LGHNA and YNFKEQ. The CDR3 is 13 amino acids. Assay used: immunoSEQ multiplex PCR; TCRdb lists only in-frame clones, some missing. The sample yields 35,000 to 55,000 clones, just over 90% seen once. Sequencing was performed on CD8+ T cells from peripheral blood mononuclear cells, taken after pregnancy. V gene TRBV4-2 combines with J gene TRBJ1-1, with 7 bases that match TRBD1. This clonotype was obtained from a female donor with multiple sclerosis, enrolled in a pregnancy study. DNA for the CDR3: TGTGCCAGCAGCCGGACAGGGAACACTGAAGCTTTCTTT. Protein sequence: CASSRTGNTEAFF.